This entry describes one T cell receptor beta chain. The data belong to a study of blood T cell repertoires in COVID-19. Overall study: Italy, Spain and the United States were the sources of the convalescent and acute COVID-19 samples. PBMCs, B-cell-depleted T cells, or T cells provided the cDNA or gDNA that made up the material.

V was pared by 3 bases and J by 0 bases, with 10 bases between. Germline V lookup: CDR1 SGDLS, CDR2 YYNGEE. CDR3 length equals 16 residues. As processed by the authors: Reference gene primer amplification gave estimated nucleated cell counts. The table came from immunoSEQ multiplex PCR; TCRdb's copy has only in-frame clones and leaves some out. For V, J and clone size, that table is used; D and trimming come from the DNA. There are fewer than 90,000 clones in the sample; 75% to 90% occur only once, and approximately 21% lies in the top ten. What was sequenced was peripheral blood. The rearrangement uses TRBV9 and TRBJ1-6; D unresolved. The sequence was collected from a woman at least 80 years old with acute or convalescent COVID-19. CDR3 nucleotide sequence: TGTGCCAGCAGCGCGAGCAGAGGCTCCTATAATTCACCCCTCCACTTT. This sequence encodes CASSASRGSYNSPLHF.